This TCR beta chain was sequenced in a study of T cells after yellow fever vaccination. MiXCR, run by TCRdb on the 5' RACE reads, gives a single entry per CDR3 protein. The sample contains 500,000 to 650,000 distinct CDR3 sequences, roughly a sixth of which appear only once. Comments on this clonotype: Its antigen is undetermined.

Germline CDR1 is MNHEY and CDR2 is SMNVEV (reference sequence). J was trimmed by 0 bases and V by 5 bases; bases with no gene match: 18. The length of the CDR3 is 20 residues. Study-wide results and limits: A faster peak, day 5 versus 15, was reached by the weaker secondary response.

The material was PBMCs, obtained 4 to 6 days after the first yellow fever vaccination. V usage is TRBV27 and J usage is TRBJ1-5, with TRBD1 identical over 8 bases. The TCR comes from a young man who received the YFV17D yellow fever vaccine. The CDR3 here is CASSPRGQGSGGYSNQPQHF. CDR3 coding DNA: TGTGCCAGCAGTCCCCGAGGACAGGGTAGCGGGGGCTATAGCAATCAGCCCCAGCATTTT.